Listed below are T cell receptor beta chains from one sample, sequenced in a study of cytomegalovirus exposure and HLA in healthy donors. The table came from immunoSEQ multiplex PCR; TCRdb's copy has only in-frame clones and leaves some out. The data contain about 150,000 clones, 70% to 80% of them seen just once; the ten biggest clones take up less than 8.5%. Sequencing used PBMCs. These receptors came from a man aged 25-45 years in good health and CMV-seropositive. Both conserved end residues are part of each CDR3. The D gene is left open where the match is weak. Some rows mark clone size as missing; the rest say once, few, many or name a class of expanded clone.

v_gene,d_gene,j_gene,abundance,CDR3aa,CDR3nt
TRBV9,.,TRBJ2-5,.,CASSVATGIGETQYF,TGTGCCAGCAGCGTAGCTACAGGGATCGGAGAGACCCAGTACTTC
TRBV15,.,TRBJ2-1,.,CATSNPYRETYNEQFF,TGTGCCACCAGCAACCCTTACCGGGAGACCTACAATGAGCAGTTCTTC
TRBV4-1,.,TRBJ1-3,few,CASSPWGAGNTIYF,TGCGCCAGCAGCCCATGGGGGGCTGGAAACACCATATATTTT
TRBV30,TRBD2,TRBJ2-7,.,CAWRTSGAYEQYF,TGTGCCTGGAGAACTAGCGGGGCGTACGAGCAGTACTTC
TRBV18,.,TRBJ2-7,.,CASSPLDEQYF,TGTGCCAGCTCACCCCTCGACGAGCAGTACTTC
TRBV11-2,.,TRBJ1-2,.,CASSLTGDYGYTF,TGTGCCAGCAGTTTGACAGGCGACTATGGCTACACCTTC
TRBV7-3,.,TRBJ1-2,.,CASSLNRGDYGYTF,TGTGCCAGCAGCTTAAATCGGGGTGACTATGGCTACACCTTC
TRBV27,.,TRBJ1-2,.,CASSESTGRYGYTF,TGTGCCAGCAGCGAATCGACAGGAAGGTATGGCTACACCTTC
TRBV30,.,TRBJ1-5,.,CAWAPGLYSNQPQHF,TGTGCCTGGGCCCCTGGACTTTATAGCAATCAGCCCCAGCATTTT
TRBV19,.,TRBJ2-7,.,CARFSHGTSSYEQYF,TGTGCCAGATTTTCCCACGGGACATCAAGTTACGAGCAGTACTTC
TRBV4-1,.,TRBJ1-1,once,CASSQEGQPNTEAFF,TGCGCCAGCAGCCAAGAGGGGCAACCGAACACTGAAGCTTTCTTT
TRBV5-1,.,TRBJ2-7,.,CASSPEAPSSGDYEQYF,TGCGCCAGCAGCCCCGAGGCCCCCTCTTCAGGGGACTACGAGCAGTACTTC
TRBV27,.,TRBJ2-1,.,CASSQILQLPPYNEQFF,TGTGCCAGCAGCCAAATCCTACAGCTCCCTCCTTACAATGAGCAGTTCTTC
TRBV18,.,TRBJ2-3,.,CASSGWGADTQYF,TGTGCCAGCTCAGGTTGGGGGGCAGATACGCAGTATTTT
TRBV10-3,TRBD1,TRBJ1-1,.,CAISLPGQSEAFF,TGTGCCATCAGTTTACCGGGACAGAGTGAAGCTTTCTTT
TRBV7-2,TRBD2,TRBJ2-7,.,CASSFEGLAGYEQYF,TGTGCCAGCAGCTTCGAAGGACTAGCGGGCTACGAGCAGTACTTC
TRBV2,.,TRBJ1-2,.,CASSEWQGRNYGYTF,TGTGCCAGCAGTGAATGGCAGGGGCGGAACTATGGCTACACCTTC
TRBV6-5,.,TRBJ1-4,.,CASSQNDGVGEKLFF,TGTGCCAGCAGTCAAAACGACGGGGTCGGGGAAAAACTGTTTTTT
TRBV19,TRBD2,TRBJ2-2,once,CASSSGGALNTGELFF,TGTGCCAGTAGTAGCGGGGGGGCCCTAAACACCGGGGAGCTGTTTTTT
TRBV2,.,TRBJ2-7,.,CAGGTAGASYEQYF,TGTGCCGGCGGCACGGCGGGTGCTTCCTACGAGCAGTACTTC
TRBV4-1,.,TRBJ1-2,.,CASSHSNYGYTF,TGCGCCAGCAGCCACTCGAACTATGGCTACACCTTC
TRBV7-8,.,TRBJ2-7,.,CASRRSGDFGEQYF,TGTGCCAGCAGGAGGTCAGGGGATTTCGGAGAGCAGTACTTC
TRBV6-5,.,TRBJ1-1,.,CASSYSEGAEAFF,TGTGCCAGCAGTTACTCGGAGGGTGCTGAAGCTTTCTTT
TRBV7-3,.,TRBJ2-5,.,CASSPNQETQYF,TGTGCCAGCAGCCCCAACCAAGAGACCCAGTACTTC
TRBV27,TRBD2,TRBJ2-7,.,CASRGTSGSPSYEQYF,TGTGCCAGTAGGGGGACTAGCGGAAGCCCTTCCTACGAGCAGTACTTC
TRBV11-1,TRBD1,TRBJ1-1,.,CASSLQGAINRAEAFF,TGTGCCAGCAGCCTACAGGGGGCCATTAATAGAGCTGAAGCTTTCTTT
TRBV5-6,.,TRBJ1-5,.,CASSLEGVGQPQHF,TGTGCCAGCAGCTTGGAAGGGGTAGGACAGCCCCAGCATTTT
TRBV27,TRBD2,TRBJ2-1,.,CASRLSGGTYNEQFF,TGTGCCAGCAGACTTAGCGGGGGAACCTACAATGAGCAGTTCTTC
TRBV2,TRBD1,TRBJ1-5,once,CATSKDRGNQPQHF,TGTGCCACCAGTAAGGACAGGGGCAATCAGCCCCAGCATTTT
TRBV7-6,TRBD1,TRBJ2-2,.,CASSLREGAVTGELFF,TGTGCCAGCAGCCTCCGTGAGGGGGCCGTCACCGGGGAGCTGTTTTTT
TRBV5-1,TRBD2,TRBJ2-1,once,CASSLTSGRGHEQFF,TGCGCCAGCAGCTTGACAAGCGGGAGGGGCCATGAGCAGTTCTTC
TRBV25-1,TRBD2,TRBJ2-1,.,CASTTSGSDNEQFF,TGTGCCAGCACGACTAGCGGGAGTGACAATGAGCAGTTCTTC
TRBV9,TRBD2,TRBJ2-1,.,CASSVTLWTSGTDEQFF,TGTGCCAGCAGCGTAACCCTTTGGACTAGCGGCACAGATGAGCAGTTCTTC
TRBV5-1,.,TRBJ2-1,few,CASSLLAFSYNEQFF,TGCGCCAGCAGCTTGCTAGCGTTCTCCTACAATGAGCAGTTCTTC
TRBV30,TRBD2,TRBJ2-1,.,CAWSQGRSGSLDEQFF,TGTGCCTGGAGTCAAGGTCGTAGCGGGAGTCTCGATGAGCAGTTCTTC
TRBV27,TRBD1,TRBJ1-5,.,CASSPGQGYQPQHF,TGTGCCAGCAGCCCTGGACAGGGATATCAGCCCCAGCATTTT
TRBV30,.,TRBJ1-2,.,CAWSAGLTNSYGYTF,TGTGCCTGGAGTGCAGGACTGACGAACAGCTATGGCTACACCTTC
TRBV7-2,TRBD1,TRBJ2-7,.,CASSLVGRGSYEQYF,TGTGCCAGCAGCTTAGTCGGCAGGGGGTCCTACGAGCAGTACTTC
TRBV30,.,TRBJ1-1,.,CAWSFAPGNTEAFF,TGTGCCTGGAGTTTTGCCCCAGGGAACACTGAAGCTTTCTTT
TRBV6-6,.,TRBJ2-7,.,CASRSDSFEQYF,TGTGCCAGCAGATCGGACAGTTTCGAGCAGTACTTC
TRBV15,.,TRBJ2-5,.,CATSRGQGETQYF,TGTGCCACCAGCAGAGGTCAGGGAGAGACCCAGTACTTC
TRBV30,TRBD1,TRBJ2-5,.,CAGQGVVETQYF,TGTGCCGGACAGGGGGTGGTGGAGACCCAGTACTTC
TRBV25-1,.,TRBJ2-3,.,CASTSYTDTQYF,TGTGCCAGCACGAGTTACACAGATACGCAGTATTTT
TRBV6-5,TRBD1,TRBJ1-2,once,CASSYRDSLYGYTF,TGTGCCAGCAGTTACCGGGACAGTCTCTATGGCTACACCTTC
TRBV7-6,.,TRBJ2-5,.,CASSPASYQETQYF,TGTGCCAGCAGCCCTGCAAGCTATCAAGAGACCCAGTACTTC
TRBV7-3,.,TRBJ2-3,.,CASSLHPGSTQYF,TGTGCCAGCAGCTTACACCCCGGTTCCACGCAGTATTTT
TRBV6-5,.,TRBJ1-1,few,CASSEGGGLVEAFF,TGTGCCAGCAGTGAAGGGGGGGGATTAGTTGAAGCTTTCTTT
TRBV5-1,.,TRBJ2-3,.,CASSPTGTGVKRASGSWRATQYF,TGCGCCAGCAGCCCGACCGGGACAGGGGTTAAACGGGCTAGCGGGAGTTGGAGGGCTACGCAGTATTTT
TRBV15,TRBD2,TRBJ2-7,.,CATSDGWAGGRREQYF,TGTGCCACCAGCGACGGATGGGCGGGAGGGCGTCGGGAGCAGTACTTC
TRBV6-6,.,TRBJ1-1,.,CASRATGFAEAFF,TGTGCCAGCAGGGCTACAGGGTTCGCTGAAGCTTTCTTT
TRBV28,.,TRBJ1-1,.,CATSDGGVGNTEAFF,TGTGCCACCTCCGACGGGGGGGTTGGGAACACTGAAGCTTTCTTT
TRBV5-1,.,TRBJ1-1,.,CASSLDRQMNTEAFF,TGCGCCAGCAGCTTGGACCGACAGATGAACACTGAAGCTTTCTTT
TRBV5-6,.,TRBJ2-5,.,CASSAPQGMETQYF,TGTGCCAGCAGCGCCCCCCAGGGGATGGAGACCCAGTACTTC
TRBV7-3,TRBD1,TRBJ2-7,.,CASSITSGQGTYEQYF,TGTGCCAGCAGCATAACATCGGGACAGGGCACCTACGAGCAGTACTTC